This TCR beta chain emerged from a study of Ad26.COV2.S vaccination and SARS-CoV-2 variants. Study in general: By the intramuscular route, Ad26.COV2.S was given once, or twice 56 days apart.

Profiled with immunoSEQ multiplex PCR; TCRdb holds only in-frame clones, not every one. The data show about 330,000 clones, roughly 88% seen once. Per the germline V gene, CDR1 is LGHDT and CDR2 is YNNKEL (reference sequence). The length of the CDR3 is 17 residues. Trimming left V 4 bases short and J 5 bases short, with 23 bases between. This clone came up once. Specified treatment: 15 to 20 received Ad26.COV2.S at low or high dose, single or two shots; a few received placebo; per-sample allocation not given. Each sample was drawn 63 days after the first injection (of vaccine or placebo). An adult aged 18-55 years in Boston served as the donor.

The rearrangement joins TRBV3-1 (or the pseudogene TRBV3-2) to TRBJ1-1; D possibly corresponds to TRBD1 (5 bases). The input for sequencing was peripheral blood, taken in a trial of Ad26.COV2.S vaccine versus placebo. The receptor's source is a person aged 18-65 years who received the Ad26.COV2.S COVID-19 vaccine or a placebo. This CDR3 is CASSPPGIVGVETEAFF. CDR3 bases: TGTGCCAGCAGCCCTCCCGGGATTGTGGGGGTGGAGACTGAAGCTTTCTTT.